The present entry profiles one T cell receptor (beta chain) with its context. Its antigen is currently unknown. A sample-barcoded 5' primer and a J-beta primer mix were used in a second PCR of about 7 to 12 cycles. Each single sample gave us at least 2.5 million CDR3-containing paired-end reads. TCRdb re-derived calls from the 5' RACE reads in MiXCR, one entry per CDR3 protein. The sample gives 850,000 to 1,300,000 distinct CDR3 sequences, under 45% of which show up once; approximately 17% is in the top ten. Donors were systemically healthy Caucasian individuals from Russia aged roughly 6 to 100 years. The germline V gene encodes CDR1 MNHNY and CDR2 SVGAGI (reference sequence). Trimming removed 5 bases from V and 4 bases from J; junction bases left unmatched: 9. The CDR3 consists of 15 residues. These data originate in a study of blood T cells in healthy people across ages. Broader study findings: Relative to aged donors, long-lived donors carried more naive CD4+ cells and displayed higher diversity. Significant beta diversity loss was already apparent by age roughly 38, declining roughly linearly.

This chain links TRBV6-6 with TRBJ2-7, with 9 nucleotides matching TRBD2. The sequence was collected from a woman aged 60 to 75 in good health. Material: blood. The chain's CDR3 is CASSTGGTSPYEQYF. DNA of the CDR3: TGTGCCAGCAGTACGGGGGGGACTAGCCCATACGAGCAGTACTTC.